This T cell receptor (beta chain) was captured in a study of Graves' ophthalmopathy and Graves' hyperthyroidism. Whole-study findings and limits: The model forecast ophthalmopathy progression, reaching roughly 64% sensitivity and around 75% specificity. Using a 13-signature model, the authors split ophthalmopathy from stable hyperthyroidism, with roughly 88% sensitivity and roughly 83% specificity. The majority of expanded thyroid clonotypes above 0.001 frequency also occurred in blood.

Comment on this clonotype: Its antigen is still unknown.

Aged 18 to 65, hyperthyroidism patients had been newly diagnosed, with under 2 months' duration. CDR3 length: 15 amino acids. V was clipped by 4 bases and J by 0 bases, with 12 bases between them. Germline CDR1 LGHDT, CDR2 YNNKEL (reference sequence). The authors amplified TCR beta CDR3 regions, and they did so from RNA transcripts for repertoire sequencing. In the first round, RT-PCR was carried out with HTBI primers, and a multiplex PCR formed the second round. From the multiplex PCR reads, TCRdb called clonotypes with MiXCR, one entry per CDR3 protein. This table holds over a million distinct CDR3 sequences, about two fifths found once.

Sequencing used peripheral blood or thyroid tissue (not recorded which). This chain connects TRBV3-1 to TRBJ1-1; D may be TRBD1 (6 bases). This receptor was taken from an adult man with Graves' hyperthyroidism. CDR3 nucleotides: TGTGCCAGCAGCCCTCGGGACACCGTGAACACTGAAGCTTTCTTT. This sequence encodes CASSPRDTVNTEAFF.